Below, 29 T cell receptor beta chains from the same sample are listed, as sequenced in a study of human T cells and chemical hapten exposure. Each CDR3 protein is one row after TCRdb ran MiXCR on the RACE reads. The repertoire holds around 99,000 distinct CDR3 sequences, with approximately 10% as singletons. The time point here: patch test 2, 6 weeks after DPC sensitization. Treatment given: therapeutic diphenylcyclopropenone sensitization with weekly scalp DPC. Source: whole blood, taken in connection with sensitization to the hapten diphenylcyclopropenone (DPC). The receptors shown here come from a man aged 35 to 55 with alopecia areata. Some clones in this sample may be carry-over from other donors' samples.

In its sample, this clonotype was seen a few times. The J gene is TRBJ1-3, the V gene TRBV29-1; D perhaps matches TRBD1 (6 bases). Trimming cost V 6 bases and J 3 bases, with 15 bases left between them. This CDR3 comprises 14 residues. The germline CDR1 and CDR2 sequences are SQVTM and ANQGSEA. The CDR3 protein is CSVSSGTSGNTIYF. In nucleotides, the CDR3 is TGCAGCGTCTCCTCCGGGACAAGTGGAAACACCATATATTTT. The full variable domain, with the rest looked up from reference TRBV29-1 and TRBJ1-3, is SAVISQKPSRDICQRGTSLTIQCQVDSQVTMMFWYRQQPGQSLTLIATANQGSEATYESGFVIDKFPISRPNLTFSTLTVSNMSPEDSSIYLCSVSSGTSGNTIYFGEGSWLTVV.

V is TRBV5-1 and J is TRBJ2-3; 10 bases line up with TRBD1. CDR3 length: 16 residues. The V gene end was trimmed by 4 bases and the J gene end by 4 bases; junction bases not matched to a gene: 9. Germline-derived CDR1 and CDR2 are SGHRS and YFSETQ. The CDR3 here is CASSRRQGARSDTQYF. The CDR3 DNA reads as TGCGCCAGCAGCCGTCGACAGGGGGCGCGATCAGATACGCAGTATTTT.

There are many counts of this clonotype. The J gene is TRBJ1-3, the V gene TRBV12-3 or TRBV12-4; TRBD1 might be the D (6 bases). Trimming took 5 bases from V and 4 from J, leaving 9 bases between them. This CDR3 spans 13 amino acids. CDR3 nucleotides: TGTGCCAGCAGTACAGGGATCGGAAACACCATATATTTT. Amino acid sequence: CASSTGIGNTIYF.

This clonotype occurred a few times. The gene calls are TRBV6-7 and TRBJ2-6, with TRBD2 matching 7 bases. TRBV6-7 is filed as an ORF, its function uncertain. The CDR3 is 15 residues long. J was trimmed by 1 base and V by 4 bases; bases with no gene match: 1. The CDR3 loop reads CASSCGSSGANVLTF. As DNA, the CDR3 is TGTGCCAGCAGTTGCGGGAGTTCTGGGGCCAACGTCCTGACTTTC.

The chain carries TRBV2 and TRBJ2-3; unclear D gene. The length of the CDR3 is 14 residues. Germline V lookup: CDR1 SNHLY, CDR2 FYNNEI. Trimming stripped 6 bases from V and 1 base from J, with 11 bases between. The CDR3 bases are TGTGCCAGCAGGCAGGATGGGGGCACAGATACGCAGTATTTT. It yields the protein CASRQDGGTDTQYF.

The CDR3 nucleotides are TGCAGTGCCAACCGAGAAAACATTCAGTACTTC. It codes for CSANRENIQYF. The rearrangement uses TRBV20-1 and TRBJ2-4, with no clear D. V lost 6 bases and J lost 5, with 8 bases in between. The CDR3 loop spans 11 amino acids. Germline V gene sequence: CDR1 DFQATT, CDR2 SNEGSKA (reference sequence).

CDR3 coding DNA: TGCAGTGCTATGACAGGCCTCTCCTACGAGCAGTACTTC. Translation: CSAMTGLSYEQYF. The chain couples TRBV20-1 to TRBJ2-7; D is perhaps TRBD1 (6 bases). V lost 4 bases and J 0 bases, leaving 10 bases between the germline ends. The germline V gene encodes CDR1 DFQATT and CDR2 SNEGSKA (reference sequence). The CDR3 loop spans 13 amino acids.

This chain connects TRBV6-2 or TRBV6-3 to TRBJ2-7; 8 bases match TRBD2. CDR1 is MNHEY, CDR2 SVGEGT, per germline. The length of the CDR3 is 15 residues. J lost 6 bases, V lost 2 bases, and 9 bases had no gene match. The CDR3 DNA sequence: TGTGCCAGCAGTTACCGGACTAGCCGACCCTCCGAGCAGTACTTC. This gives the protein CASSYRTSRPSEQYF.

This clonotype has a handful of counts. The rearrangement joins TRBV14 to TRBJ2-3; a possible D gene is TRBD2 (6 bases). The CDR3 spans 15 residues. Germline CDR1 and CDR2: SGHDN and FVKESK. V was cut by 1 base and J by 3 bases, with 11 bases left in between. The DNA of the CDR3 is TGTGCCAGCAGCCAAGGGGCGGGATGGACAGATACGCAGTATTTT. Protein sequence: CASSQGAGWTDTQYF.

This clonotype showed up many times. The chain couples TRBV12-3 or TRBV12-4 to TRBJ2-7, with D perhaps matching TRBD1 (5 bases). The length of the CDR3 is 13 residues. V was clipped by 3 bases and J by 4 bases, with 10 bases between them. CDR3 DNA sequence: TGTGCCAGCAGTTTGGTGGGGCGGTACGAGCAGTACTTC. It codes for CASSLVGRYEQYF.

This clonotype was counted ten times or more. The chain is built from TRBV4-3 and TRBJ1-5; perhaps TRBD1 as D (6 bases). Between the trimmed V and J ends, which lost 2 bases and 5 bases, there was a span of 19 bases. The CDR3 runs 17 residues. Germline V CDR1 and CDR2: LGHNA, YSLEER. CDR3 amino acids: CASSQSYRGQGYQPQHF. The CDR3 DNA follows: TGCGCCAGCAGCCAATCTTACCGGGGGCAGGGGTATCAGCCCCAGCATTTT.

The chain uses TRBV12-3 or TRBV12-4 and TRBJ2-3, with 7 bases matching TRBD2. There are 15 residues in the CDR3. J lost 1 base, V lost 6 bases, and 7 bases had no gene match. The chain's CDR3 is CASRRGGRGTDTQYF. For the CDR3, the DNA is TGTGCCAGCAGACGAGGCGGGAGAGGCACAGATACGCAGTATTTT.

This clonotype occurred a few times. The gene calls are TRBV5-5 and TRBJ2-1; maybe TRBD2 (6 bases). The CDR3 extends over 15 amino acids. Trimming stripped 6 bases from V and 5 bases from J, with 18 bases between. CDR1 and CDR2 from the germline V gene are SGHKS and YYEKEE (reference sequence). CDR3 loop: CASNLAGITNNEQFF. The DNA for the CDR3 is TGTGCCAGCAATCTGGCGGGAATCACTAACAATGAGCAGTTCTTC.

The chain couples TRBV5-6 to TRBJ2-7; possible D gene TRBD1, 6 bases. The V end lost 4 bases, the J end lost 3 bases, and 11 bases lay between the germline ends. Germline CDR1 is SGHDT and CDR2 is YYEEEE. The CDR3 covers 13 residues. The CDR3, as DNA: TGTGCCAGCAGCCAGGGGTCGGGCTACGAGCAGTACTTC. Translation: CASSQGSGYEQYF.

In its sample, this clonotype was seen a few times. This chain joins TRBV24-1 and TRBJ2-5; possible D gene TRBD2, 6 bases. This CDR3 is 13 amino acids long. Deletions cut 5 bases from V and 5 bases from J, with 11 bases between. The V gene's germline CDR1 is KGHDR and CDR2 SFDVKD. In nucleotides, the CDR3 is TGTGCCACCAGTGGAGTAGCGGCGGAGACCCAGTACTTC. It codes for CATSGVAAETQYF.

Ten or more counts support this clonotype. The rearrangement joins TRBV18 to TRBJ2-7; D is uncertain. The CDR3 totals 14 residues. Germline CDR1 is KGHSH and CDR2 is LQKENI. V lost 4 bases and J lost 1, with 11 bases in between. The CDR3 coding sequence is TGTGCCAGCTCACTCCGGGTCGAGTCCTACGAGCAGTACGTC. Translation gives CASSLRVESYEQYV.

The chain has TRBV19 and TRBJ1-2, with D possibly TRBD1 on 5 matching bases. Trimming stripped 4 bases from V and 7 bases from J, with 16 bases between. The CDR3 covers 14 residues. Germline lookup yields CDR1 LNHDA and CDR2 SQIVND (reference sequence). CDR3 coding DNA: TGTGCCAGTAGTAGAACGGGAGGGGTCCGTGGCTACACCTTC. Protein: CASSRTGGVRGYTF.

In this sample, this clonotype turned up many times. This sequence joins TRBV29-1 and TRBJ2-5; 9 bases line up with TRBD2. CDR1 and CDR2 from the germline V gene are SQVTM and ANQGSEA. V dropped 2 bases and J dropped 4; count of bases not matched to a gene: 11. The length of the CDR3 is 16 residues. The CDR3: CSVERGLAGVGETQYF. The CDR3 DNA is TGCAGCGTTGAACGCGGGTTAGCGGGAGTCGGAGAGACCCAGTACTTC.

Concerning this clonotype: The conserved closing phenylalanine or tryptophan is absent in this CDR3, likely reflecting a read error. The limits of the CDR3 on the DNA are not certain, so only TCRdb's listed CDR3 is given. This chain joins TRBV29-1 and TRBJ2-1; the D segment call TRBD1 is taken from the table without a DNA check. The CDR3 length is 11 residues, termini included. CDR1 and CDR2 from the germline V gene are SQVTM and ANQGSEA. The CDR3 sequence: CSRWTPQGEFL.

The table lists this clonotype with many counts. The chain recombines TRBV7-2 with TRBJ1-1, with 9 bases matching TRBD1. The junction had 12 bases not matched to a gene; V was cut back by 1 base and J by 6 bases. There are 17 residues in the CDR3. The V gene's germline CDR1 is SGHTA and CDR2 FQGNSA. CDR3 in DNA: TGTGCCAGCAGCTTAGAGCTCCGGGACAGGGACGGCGCTGAAGCTTTCTTT. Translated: CASSLELRDRDGAEAFF.

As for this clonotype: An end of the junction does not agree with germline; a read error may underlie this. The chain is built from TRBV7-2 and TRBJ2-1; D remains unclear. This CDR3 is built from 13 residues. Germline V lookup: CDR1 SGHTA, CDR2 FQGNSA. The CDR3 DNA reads TGTGTCAGCAGCTCAATTCTAGGAACCGAGCAGTTCTTC. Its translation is CVSSSILGTEQFF.

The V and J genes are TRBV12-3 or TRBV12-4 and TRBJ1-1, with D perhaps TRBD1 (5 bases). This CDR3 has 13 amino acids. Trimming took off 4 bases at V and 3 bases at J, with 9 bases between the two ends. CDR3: CASSWGSDTEAFF. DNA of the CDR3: TGTGCCAGCAGTTGGGGGAGTGACACTGAAGCTTTCTTT.

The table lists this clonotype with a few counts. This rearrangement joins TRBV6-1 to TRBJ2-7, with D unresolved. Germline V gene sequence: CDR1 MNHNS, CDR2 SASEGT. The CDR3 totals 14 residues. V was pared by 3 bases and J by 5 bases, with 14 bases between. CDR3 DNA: TGTGCCAGCAGTGACAATGGGGTAGTCGACGAGCAGTACGTC. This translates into CASSDNGVVDEQYV.

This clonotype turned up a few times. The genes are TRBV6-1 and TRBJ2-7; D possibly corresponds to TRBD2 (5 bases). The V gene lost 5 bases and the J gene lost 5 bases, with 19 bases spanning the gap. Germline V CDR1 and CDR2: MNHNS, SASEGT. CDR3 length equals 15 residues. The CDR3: CASSSDFGPFNEQYF. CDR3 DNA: TGTGCCAGCAGTTCGGACTTTGGACCCTTCAACGAGCAGTACTTC.

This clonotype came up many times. This CDR3 reads CASSPSGANTGELFF. The CDR3 nucleotides read TGTGCCAGCTCACCATCCGGGGCCAACACCGGGGAGCTGTTTTTT. This chain uses TRBV18 with TRBJ2-2, with D perhaps matching TRBD1 or TRBD2 (5 bases each). V was trimmed by 2 bases and J by 2 bases, leaving 9 bases between them. The germline V gene has CDR1 KGHSH and CDR2 LQKENI. CDR3 size: 15 residues.

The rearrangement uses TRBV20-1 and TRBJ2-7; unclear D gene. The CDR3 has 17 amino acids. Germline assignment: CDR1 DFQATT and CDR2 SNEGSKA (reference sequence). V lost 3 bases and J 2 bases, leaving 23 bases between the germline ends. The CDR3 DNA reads TGCAGTGCTAGGAGCCTCTGCGAGCCCGGGCCGGCCTACGAGCAGTACGTC. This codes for CSARSLCEPGPAYEQYV.

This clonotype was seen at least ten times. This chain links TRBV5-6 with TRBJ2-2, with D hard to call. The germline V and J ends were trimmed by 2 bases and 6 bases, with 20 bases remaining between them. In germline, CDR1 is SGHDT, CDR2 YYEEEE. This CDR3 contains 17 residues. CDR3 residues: CASSFTAAIGQAGELFF. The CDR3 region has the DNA TGTGCCAGCAGCTTTACCGCTGCAATAGGCCAGGCCGGGGAGCTGTTTTTT.

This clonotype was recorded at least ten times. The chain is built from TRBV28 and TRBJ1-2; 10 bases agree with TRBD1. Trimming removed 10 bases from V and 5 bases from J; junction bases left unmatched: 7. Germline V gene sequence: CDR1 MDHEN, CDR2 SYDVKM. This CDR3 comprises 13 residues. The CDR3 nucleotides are TGTGCCATAGGCGGACAGGGGGGATATGGCTACACCTTC. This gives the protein CAIGGQGGYGYTF.

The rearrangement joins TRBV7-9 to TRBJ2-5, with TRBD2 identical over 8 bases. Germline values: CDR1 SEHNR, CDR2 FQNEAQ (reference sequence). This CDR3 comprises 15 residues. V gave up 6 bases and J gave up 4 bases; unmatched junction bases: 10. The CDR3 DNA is TGTGCCAGCAGTGTTGGATCCGGACTAGCAGAGACCCAGTACTTC. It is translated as CASSVGSGLAETQYF.